The clone carrying this T cell receptor (beta chain) has ten or more counts. For TCRbeta, the library was prepared with unique molecular identifiers. From the PCR reads, TCRdb called clonotypes with MiXCR, one entry per CDR3 protein. Among some 240,000 distinct CDR3 sequences listed, 9% to 10% were seen once. This sample is drawn from a study of T-cell reconstitution after alpha-beta-depleted transplantation in children. Trimming pared 4 bases from V and 13 bases from J, leaving 26 bases between. From germline, CDR1 is SGHRS and CDR2 YFSETQ. The CDR3 is 15 amino acids. Sequences were derived from PBMCs from the stem cell graft donor, sampled from the stem cell graft. V gene TRBV5-1 combines with J gene TRBJ1-2; D is uncertain. The receptor's source is a human donor who donated a stem cell graft to a child with SCID. CDR3 amino acids: CASSLKSDGSMPLTF. CDR3 DNA: TGCGCCAGCAGCCTAAAATCGGACGGAAGCATGCCGCTCACCTTC.